What follows are 32 T cell receptor beta chains derived from one specimen sequenced in a study of T cell responses to AZD1222 COVID-19 vaccine. Using immunoSEQ multiplex PCR, the repertoire was profiled, and TCRdb retains in-frame clones only, with some absent. Of around 160,000 clones in the sample, about 91% were seen once. This material consisted of peripheral blood, taken on day 0 of AZD1222 vaccination. These receptors were taken from an adult in good health.

The chain is built from TRBV29-1 and TRBJ1-5; no clear D. With 6 bases removed from V and 2 bases from J, the gap between germline ends came to 8 bases. Germline CDR1 and CDR2: SQVTM and ANQGSEA. CDR3 length equals 12 residues. The CDR3 DNA sequence: TGCAGCGTCTCTTGGGGCAATCAGCCCCAGCATTTT. Its protein product is CSVSWGNQPQHF.

This clone was seen only once. This sequence joins TRBV24-1 and TRBJ2-2, with 7 bases aligning to TRBD1. CDR1 and CDR2 (germline): KGHDR, SFDVKD. The V segment lost 4 bases and the J segment 0 bases; nucleotides outside the gene matches: 4. The length of the CDR3 is 16 residues. DNA for the CDR3: TGTGCCACCAGTGACAACAGGGGCTCGAACACCGGGGAGCTGTTTTTT. Translating gives CATSDNRGSNTGELFF.

The J gene is TRBJ1-1, the V gene TRBV6-1; 7 bases agree with TRBD1. This CDR3 has 12 residues. Per germline, CDR1 MNHNS and CDR2 SASEGT. The V segment lost 1 base and the J segment 10 bases; nucleotides outside the gene matches: 3. CDR3 amino acids: CASSEEGARAFF. The CDR3 coding sequence is TGTGCCAGCAGTGAAGAGGGGGCGAGAGCTTTCTTT.

This clone appeared once. The rearrangement joins TRBV4-3 to TRBJ1-2, with 7 bases identical to TRBD1. This CDR3 contains 16 residues. The germline V gene has CDR1 LGHNA and CDR2 YSLEER. J lost 8 bases, V lost 3 bases, and 15 bases had no gene match. This CDR3 reads CASSHAGTANTGGYTF. CDR3 nucleotide sequence: TGCGCCAGCAGCCACGCTGGGACAGCTAACACGGGGGGCTACACCTTC.

The rearrangement joins TRBV28 to TRBJ1-5; D uncertain. The CDR3 has 12 amino acids. CDR1 and CDR2 (germline): MDHEN, SYDVKM. Deletions cut 6 bases from V and 10 bases from J, with 13 bases between. The CDR3 sequence is CASSPRWDPQHF. The CDR3 DNA reads TGTGCCAGCAGCCCTCGGTGGGATCCCCAGCATTTT.

The genes are TRBV19 and TRBJ2-7; D might be TRBD1 or TRBD2, each matching 5 bases. The ends were cut back, 1 base at V and 7 bases at J, with 11 bases in the middle. Germline V gene lookup returns CDR1 LNHDA and CDR2 SQIVND (reference sequence). The CDR3 has 13 residues. The CDR3 nucleotides are TGTGCCAGTAGTATAGCCCGGGACGGGGAGCAGTACTTC. This translates into CASSIARDGEQYF.

This clone was detected a few times. The chain uses TRBV28 and TRBJ1-1; perhaps TRBD1 as D (5 bases). Trimming removed 5 bases at V and 11 bases at J, with 24 bases between. Germline CDR1 reads MDHEN; CDR2 reads SYDVKM. The CDR3 runs to 15 residues. Written as DNA, the CDR3 is TGTGCCAGCAGTGCCGGGGGGGGTTCCTGGATTAGGGCTTTCTTT. Amino acids: CASSAGGGSWIRAFF.

This chain connects TRBV21-1 to TRBJ1-1; the table's D call TRBD1 went unverified against the DNA. TRBV21-1 is noted as a pseudogene. The CDR3 extends over 17 amino acids. DNA of the CDR3: TGTGCCAGCAGCAAAGCCCTGAGACAGAGACTGAACACTGAAGCTTTCTTT. Residues: CASSKALRQRLNTEAFF.

This chain joins TRBV20-1 and TRBJ2-7; 9 bases align to TRBD2. The CDR3 totals 16 residues. The trim removed 3 bases at V and 0 bases at J, leaving 9 bases unmatched. Germline CDR1 reads DFQATT; CDR2 reads SNEGSKA (reference sequence). CDR3 DNA sequence: TGCAGTGCTAGTACCTTCGTAGCGGGGGTCTCCTACGAGCAGTACTTC. This translates into CSASTFVAGVSYEQYF.

The rearrangement joins TRBV6-5 to TRBJ1-4; 12 bases are shared with TRBD1. Germline V gene data show CDR1 as MNHEY and CDR2 as SVGAGI. V lost 8 bases, J lost 4 bases, and 5 bases stayed unmatched. The CDR3 consists of 15 residues. Here the CDR3 reads CASGGQGAGNEKLFF. CDR3 DNA: TGTGCCAGCGGGGGACAGGGGGCTGGTAATGAAAAACTGTTTTTT.

V gene TRBV6-5 combines with J gene TRBJ1-2, with 7 bases lining up with TRBD1. The CDR3 is 14 residues long. Germline assignment: CDR1 MNHEY and CDR2 SVGAGI. J lost 5 bases, V lost 10 bases, and 13 bases had no gene match. The CDR3 loop is CATRSTGSRYGYTF. CDR3 nucleotides: TGTGCCACTCGATCGACAGGGAGTAGGTATGGCTACACCTTC.

The chain is built from TRBV24-1 and TRBJ2-6, with D hard to call. Germline V CDR1 and CDR2: KGHDR, SFDVKD. V was pared by 12 bases and J by 4 bases, with 12 bases between. This CDR3 region has 13 residues. The chain's CDR3 is CAVHPTGANVLTF. The CDR3 DNA sequence: TGTGCCGTCCACCCAACGGGGGCCAACGTCCTGACTTTC.

This chain connects TRBV6-5 to TRBJ1-1; TRBD1 is a possible D gene (5 bases). Trimming took off 8 bases at V and 0 bases at J, with 13 bases between the two ends. CDR3 length: 14 amino acids. Germline V lookup: CDR1 MNHEY, CDR2 SVGAGI. The CDR3: CASEQTDLNTEAFF. The CDR3, as DNA: TGTGCCAGCGAGCAGACAGACTTGAACACTGAAGCTTTCTTT.

V gene TRBV7-9 combines with J gene TRBJ1-1, with TRBD1 as a possible D gene (6 bases). The V gene's germline CDR1 is SEHNR and CDR2 FQNEAQ (reference sequence). The length of the CDR3 is 14 residues. Trimming removed 5 bases at V and 12 bases at J, with 22 bases between. Here the CDR3 DNA reads TGTGCCAGCAGCATGAGCGGGCAGGGGAGTTTGTCTTTCTTT. This encodes CASSMSGQGSLSFF.

The V gene is TRBV7-2, the J gene TRBJ1-2; the D is unclear. The CDR3 is made up of 12 amino acids. CDR1 SGHTA and CDR2 FQGNSA come from the germline V gene. Between the trimmed V and J ends, which lost 2 bases and 8 bases, there was a span of 9 bases. The CDR3 protein is CASSLRVGGYTF. Written as DNA, the CDR3 is TGTGCCAGCAGCTTAAGGGTTGGCGGCTACACCTTC.

This clone occurred once. The chain combines TRBV7-3 with TRBJ2-7; 8 nucleotides agree with TRBD1. This CDR3 contains 15 residues. Trimming cost V 0 bases and J 5 bases; bases outside gene matches: 6. Germline loops: CDR1 SGHTA, CDR2 FQGTGA. CDR3 protein: CASSLTARGRNEQYF. In nucleotides, the CDR3 is TGTGCCAGCAGCTTAACGGCCAGGGGGCGGAACGAGCAGTACTTC.

V is TRBV15 and J is TRBJ1-5; 8 bases map to TRBD1. The V and J ends lost 1 base and 4 bases, in that order; junction bases with no gene match: 9. The CDR3 is 17 residues long. Germline CDR1 and CDR2: LNHNV and YYDKDF (reference sequence). The CDR3 nucleotides read TGTGCCACCAGCAGAGGCCCTTCAGGGGGCGGGAATCAGCCCCAGCATTTT. Its protein is CATSRGPSGGGNQPQHF.

V and J are TRBV5-1 and TRBJ2-7, with D possibly being TRBD1 (6 bases). Germline lookup yields CDR1 SGHRS and CDR2 YFSETQ. This CDR3 is built from 17 residues. Trimming took off 4 bases at V and 1 base at J, with 21 bases between the two ends. Here the CDR3 DNA reads TGCGCCAGCAGCCCCTCCCAGACAGGCTCCCGATCCTACGAGCAGTACTTC. Its translation is CASSPSQTGSRSYEQYF.

The chain couples TRBV9 to TRBJ1-2; tentative D call: TRBD1 (5 bases). CDR3 size: 17 residues. V dropped 0 bases and J dropped 3 bases, with 18 bases sitting between them. Germline CDR1 and CDR2: SGDLS and YYNGEE. This CDR3 reads CASSVVEQADLYYGYTF. The CDR3, as DNA: TGTGCCAGCAGCGTAGTAGAACAGGCAGACCTCTACTATGGCTACACCTTC. Looking up the rest from reference TRBV9 and TRBJ1-2 gives the full variable domain: DSGVTQTPKHLITATGQRVTLRCSPRSGDLSVYWYQQSLDQGLQFLIQYYNGEERAKGNILERFSAQQFPDLHSELNLSSLELGDSALYFCASSVVEQADLYYGYTFGSGTRLTVV.

The chain recombines TRBV5-1 with TRBJ1-1; D may be TRBD1 (6 bases). The CDR3 totals 13 residues. Germline CDR1 is SGHRS and CDR2 is YFSETQ. V lost 5 bases and J lost 3, with 11 bases in between. The CDR3 is CASRYRVDTEAFF. In DNA form, the CDR3 reads TGCGCCAGCAGGTACAGGGTGGACACTGAAGCTTTCTTT.

The V call is TRBV5-1, the J call TRBJ2-5; D possibly corresponds to TRBD2 (6 bases). Trimming stripped 2 bases from V and 4 bases from J, with 12 bases between. The CDR3 sequence is 14 residues long. The germline gives CDR1 SGHRS, CDR2 YFSETQ. This CDR3 is CASSLNLATETQYF. In nucleotides, the CDR3 is TGCGCCAGCAGCTTAAATCTAGCGACAGAGACCCAGTACTTC.

The chain has TRBV5-4 and TRBJ2-2; TRBD1 matches at 9 bases. CDR1 is SGHNT and CDR2 is YYREEE in the germline V gene (reference sequence). The trim removed 5 bases at V and 6 bases at J, leaving 11 bases unmatched. This CDR3 spans 16 amino acids. CDR3: CASSPGQGIRAGELFF. The CDR3 region has the DNA TGTGCCAGCAGTCCCGGACAGGGGATTAGAGCCGGGGAGCTGTTTTTT.

The J gene is TRBJ1-3, the V gene TRBV3-1 (or the pseudogene TRBV3-2), with D perhaps matching TRBD1 (6 bases). Germline V gene sequence: CDR1 LGHDT, CDR2 YNNKEL (reference sequence). The CDR3 length is 14 residues. V lost 1 base and J lost 4, with 8 bases in between. CDR3 protein: CASSQAGGGNTIYF. CDR3 bases: TGTGCCAGCAGCCAAGCGGGGGGCGGAAACACCATATATTTT.

The V and J genes are TRBV5-5 and TRBJ2-7; D gene uncertain. Germline V gives CDR1 SGHKS, CDR2 YYEKEE (reference sequence). The CDR3 consists of 15 residues. V was trimmed by 0 bases and J by 3 bases, leaving 13 bases between them. The CDR3 reads CASSLGMERFYEQYF. The CDR3 DNA reads as TGTGCCAGCAGCTTGGGCATGGAGCGATTCTACGAGCAGTACTTC.

Worth noting for this clone: Other DNA sequences in this sample translate to the same CDR3. The J gene is TRBJ1-2, the V gene TRBV20-1; maybe TRBD1 (5 bases). V shed 3 bases and J shed 3 bases, with 5 bases lying between them. There are 11 residues in the CDR3. Germline loops: CDR1 DFQATT, CDR2 SNEGSKA (reference sequence). This CDR3 is CSARGDYGYTF. The CDR3 DNA follows: TGCAGTGCTAGGGGGGACTATGGCTACACCTTC.

The gene calls are TRBV21-1 and TRBJ2-7; no DNA check was done on the table's D call, TRBD1. TRBV21-1 is a pseudogene locus. The CDR3 extends over 17 amino acids. CDR3 residues: CASSKVIGDRGHGEQYF. The DNA for the CDR3 is TGTGCCAGCAGCAAAGTGATCGGGGACAGGGGGCACGGCGAGCAGTACTTC.

This clone was picked up one time. The chain carries TRBV6-4 and TRBJ1-2, with a possible D match to TRBD1 (5 bases). Germline CDR1 reads MRHNA; CDR2 reads SNTAGT. The CDR3 has 14 amino acids. Trimming shortened V by 0 bases and J by 7 bases, and 12 bases separated the two germline ends. CDR3 DNA sequence: TGTGCCAGCAGTGACTCGACGGGGGGATCTGGCTACACCTTC. This codes for CASSDSTGGSGYTF.

The V and J genes are TRBV10-1 and TRBJ1-2; 9 bases fit TRBD1. Germline V lookup: CDR1 WNHNN, CDR2 SYGVQD (reference sequence). Germline trimming cut 2 bases from V and 3 bases from J; bases unmatched to any gene: 10. There are 17 residues in the CDR3. CDR3 in DNA: TGCGCCAGCAGTGAGAGTCTCCGGGACAGGGTTTACTATGGCTACACCTTC. This codes for CASSESLRDRVYYGYTF.

This rearrangement joins TRBV28 to TRBJ2-1, with 9 bases fitting TRBD1. J was trimmed by 1 base and V by 5 bases; bases with no gene match: 9. CDR1 and CDR2 (germline): MDHEN, SYDVKM. This CDR3 spans 17 amino acids. This CDR3 reads CASSPGQGRGSYNEQFF. CDR3 bases: TGTGCCAGCAGTCCCGGACAGGGGAGAGGGTCCTACAATGAGCAGTTCTTC. The whole variable domain, filled in from reference TRBV28 and TRBJ2-1, reads DVKVTQSSRYLVKRTGEKVFLECVQDMDHENMFWYRQDPGLGLRLIYFSYDVKMKEKGDIPEGYSVSREKKERFSLILESASTNQTSMYLCASSPGQGRGSYNEQFFGPGTRLTVL.

Details on this clone: This same CDR3 is encoded by further DNA sequences in the sample. The V gene is TRBV19, the J gene TRBJ1-3; D gene ambiguous. The CDR3 totals 12 residues. Germline V gene sequence: CDR1 LNHDA, CDR2 SQIVND (reference sequence). The germline V and J ends were trimmed by 6 bases and 1 base, with 4 bases remaining between them. The CDR3 sequence is CASRGSGNTIYF. CDR3 coding DNA: TGTGCCAGTAGGGGTTCTGGAAACACCATATATTTT.

The count of this clone is one. The gene calls are TRBV2 and TRBJ1-4, with D uncertain. Germline V lookup: CDR1 SNHLY, CDR2 FYNNEI. The CDR3 spans 13 residues. Trimming cost V 4 bases and J 7 bases, with 10 bases left between them. This CDR3 reads CASSAVRTEKLFF. In DNA, the CDR3 is TGTGCCAGCAGTGCGGTCAGAACTGAAAAACTGTTTTTT.

The chain links TRBV7-9 to TRBJ2-7, with 13 bases lining up with TRBD2. V was pared by 1 base and J by 0 bases, with 3 bases of the junction left unmatched. Looked up from germline, CDR1 is SEHNR and CDR2 is FQNEAQ (reference sequence). The CDR3 extends over 17 amino acids. The CDR3 reads CASSLGLAGGSSYEQYF. The DNA of the CDR3 is TGTGCCAGCAGCTTAGGACTAGCGGGGGGAAGCTCCTACGAGCAGTACTTC.